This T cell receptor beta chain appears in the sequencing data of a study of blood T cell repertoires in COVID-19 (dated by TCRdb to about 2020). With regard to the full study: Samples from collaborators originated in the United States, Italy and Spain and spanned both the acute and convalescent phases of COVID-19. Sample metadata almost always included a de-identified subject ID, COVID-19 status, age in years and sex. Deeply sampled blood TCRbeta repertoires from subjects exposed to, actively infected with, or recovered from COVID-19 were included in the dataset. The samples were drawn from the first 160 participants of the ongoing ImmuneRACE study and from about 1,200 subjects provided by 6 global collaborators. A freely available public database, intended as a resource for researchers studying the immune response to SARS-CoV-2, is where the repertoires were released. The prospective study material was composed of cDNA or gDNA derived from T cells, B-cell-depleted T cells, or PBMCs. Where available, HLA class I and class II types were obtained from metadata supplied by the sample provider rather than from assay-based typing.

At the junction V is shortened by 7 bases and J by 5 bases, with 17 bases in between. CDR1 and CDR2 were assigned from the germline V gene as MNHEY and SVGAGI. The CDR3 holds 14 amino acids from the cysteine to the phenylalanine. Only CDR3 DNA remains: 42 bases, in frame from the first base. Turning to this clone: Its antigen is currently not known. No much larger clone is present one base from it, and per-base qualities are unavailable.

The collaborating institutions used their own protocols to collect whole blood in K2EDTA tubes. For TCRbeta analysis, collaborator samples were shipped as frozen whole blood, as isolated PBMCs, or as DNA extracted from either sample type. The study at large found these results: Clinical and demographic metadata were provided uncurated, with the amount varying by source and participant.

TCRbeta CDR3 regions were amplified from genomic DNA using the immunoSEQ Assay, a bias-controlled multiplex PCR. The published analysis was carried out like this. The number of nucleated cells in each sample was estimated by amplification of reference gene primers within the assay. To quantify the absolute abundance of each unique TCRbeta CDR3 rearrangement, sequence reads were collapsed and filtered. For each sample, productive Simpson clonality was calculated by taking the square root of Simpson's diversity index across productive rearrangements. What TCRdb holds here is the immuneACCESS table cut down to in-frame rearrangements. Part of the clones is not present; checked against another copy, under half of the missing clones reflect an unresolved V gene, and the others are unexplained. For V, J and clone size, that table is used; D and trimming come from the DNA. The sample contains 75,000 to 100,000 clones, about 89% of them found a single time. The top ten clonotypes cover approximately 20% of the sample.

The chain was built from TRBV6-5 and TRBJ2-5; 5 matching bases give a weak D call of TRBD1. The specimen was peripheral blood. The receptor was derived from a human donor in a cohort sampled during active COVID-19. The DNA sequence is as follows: TGTGCCAGCACCGTGACAACTGCAGGGGAGACCCAGTACTTC. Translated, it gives CASTVTTAGETQYF.